This TCR beta chain was profiled in a study of T cells in Graves' hyperthyroidism and ophthalmopathy (dated by TCRdb to between 2019 and 2020). As for the study more broadly: Peripheral blood samples were taken at the time of initial diagnosis, prior to any treatment. TCR V-J signatures able to tell the groups apart were searched for in a discovery cohort of 95 or so patients, of whom over 40 had Graves' ophthalmopathy and 55 to 65 had stable Graves' hyperthyroidism. An independent validation cohort of 18 to 20 hyperthyroidism patients and more than 15 patients who later progressed to ophthalmopathy tested prospective prediction of ophthalmopathy. The roughly 100 discovery patients were randomly divided into training and test sets at a 7:3 ratio. Thyroid tissue and blood T-cell repertoires from roughly 6 Graves' hyperthyroidism patients were also compared in the study. Following sampling, methimazole starting at 30 mg daily was given to hyperthyroidism patients, and high-dose intravenous methylprednisolone was given to ophthalmopathy patients. The paper describes TCR Vbeta CDR3 sequencing of 120 to 150 peripheral blood samples, made up of about 41 ophthalmopathy patients, some 80 hyperthyroidism patients and about 17 progressor patients.

Sequences SGHRS (CDR1) and YFSETQ (CDR2) are obtained from the germline V gene. The CDR3 runs 15 amino acids, cysteine and phenylalanine included. The CDR3 DNA has 45 bases and is translated from base 1. On the study overall, not on this receptor specifically: Sample size was not statistically predetermined, and investigators were not blinded to group allocation. A model built on a 13 V-J signature distinguished ophthalmopathy from stable hyperthyroidism, reaching 85% to 90% sensitivity and approximately 81% specificity in cross-validation and 80%/75% in testing. During validation, the model predicted progression to ophthalmopathy a median of about 6.5 months ahead of onset, with more than 60% sensitivity and roughly 72% specificity. Most expanded thyroid clonotypes (frequency above 0.001) were also found in blood, which suggests that blood repertoires may mirror thyroid immune responses.

In the ophthalmopathy patients, disease was moderately to severely active, with a Clinical Activity Score of 3 or more, a NOSPECS grade of 4 or more, and a duration of less than 3 months. The study excluded patients with uncontrolled infections, other autoimmune diseases, pregnancy or lactation. Diagnoses relied on clinical symptoms, serum thyroxine and TRAb, thyroid ultrasound and orbital computed tomography. PBMCs were separated from 10 ml of fresh peripheral blood using Ficoll-Paque density gradient centrifugation. Total RNA was extracted with Trizol reagent, and quality was checked on an Agilent 2100 Bioanalyzer. This clonotype was found a few times. No antigen is known for it. Mismatch with germline at one junction end may stem from a read error. Amplification of TCR beta CDR3 regions was carried out from RNA transcripts. A first-round RT-PCR of the TCR CDR3 used the HTBI primer set with the Qiagen OneStep RT-PCR kit. Libraries were constructed in a second round of multiplex PCR, after which size selection and purification were carried out. The libraries were sequenced on an Illumina HiSeq2000 using paired-end 100 bp reads. As for the authors' bioinformatics: SOAPnuke was used to process the raw data, with reads discarded if the reads contained adapters or uncalled bases, had a mean Phred below 15, or lacked an exact constant-primer or identifier match. COPE v1.2.5 was used to merge high-quality paired reads, and clonotypes were defined as unique nucleotide sequences. MiTCR v1.1 was used to align clonotypes to the IMGT TRBV, TRBD and TRBJ reference segments. Only V-J combinations with frequency above 0.0001, covering 99% to 99.2% of repertoires, were analysed. The TCS score was defined as the ratio of F50 (clonal expansion) to E x V (chaos), calculated using BLOSUM62-based TCRdist between CDR3 peptides within each V-J. Welch's t-statistics and random forest reduced 514 V-J features to roughly 13, which were used in a naive Bayes classifier (R e1071). TCRdb's own reprocessing of the public reads used fastp at Q25 and MiXCR and kept productive beta chains. When rows share a CDR3 protein, they turn into one entry using the most common DNA and genes. The V and J calls here are based on TCRdb, not the publication. This sample has more than 350,000 distinct CDR3 sequences in its table, and roughly 15% of those were observed once. In total, the top ten clones hold roughly 19% of the sample.

The chain uses TRBV5-1 and TRBJ2-1, and TRBD1 aligns with 8 junction nucleotides. Sample: blood. The TCR comes from a woman aged 55-70 years with Graves' ophthalmopathy. The DNA is TGCGCCAGCAGCTTGGTACAGGGGGGTTGGAATGAGCAGTCCTTC. The resulting protein is CASSLVQGGWNEQSF.